This T cell receptor (beta chain) is from a study of cytomegalovirus exposure and HLA in healthy donors (TCRdb year 2017). Study-wide context: In an earlier analysis of around 540 of the donors, roughly 300 Gb of sequence data and 117 million unique TCR beta sequences from approximately 180 million T cells were reported. An early release covering roughly 600 HLA-typed donors comprised 300 to 350 gigabases of sequencing data and some 79 million unique TCR sequences. Of the roughly 430 genotyped donors, approximately 82% fell in the genetic ancestry cluster associated with self-reported Caucasian donors. The aim of the study was to test whether cataloging public T cell receptors could identify signatures of past pathogen exposure. The study profiled the T cell repertoires of approximately 700 subjects by immunosequencing and related them to cytomegalovirus serostatus. Besides the first cohort of roughly 700 subjects, a separate validation cohort made up of over 95 different subjects was used. High-throughput TCR immunosequencing, statistical association of individual TCRs with disease status, and machine learning were combined to predict cytomegalovirus infection status. In a later analysis, previously published TCR beta repertoires from about 670 donors were re-analyzed and high-resolution HLA genotyping was added so that TCR occurrence patterns could be studied. Rather than drawing on any new phenotypic data, the later analysis identified candidate immune exposures from TCR beta sequences and the way those sequences occurred across donors. In an earlier analysis of 587 of the donors, high-throughput TCR beta sequencing was used to judge whether each TCR beta V gene segment behaved as functional or pseudogenic. Donor age, sex, ethnicity and CMV serostatus were compiled alongside the repertoire data. A later genetic analysis took genome-wide SNP genotypes for about three fifths of the 666 donors and used that subset as a discovery cohort. All discovery cohort repertoires had been generated using a single sequencing platform. Both class I and class II loci were covered by HLA typing, at four-digit resolution. The number of donors typed differed by locus, with roughly 620-640 for A, B, C, DRB1 and DQB1, around 500 for DQA1, 606 for DPA1, and around 460 for DPB1. Because of strong linkage in the cohort, five DR-DQ haplotypes were treated as single units for association and clustering. Among under 450 genotyped donors of the cohort, an average of around 240,000 unique TCR beta nucleotide sequences were sequenced per donor, roughly 18% of them non-productive.

The cohort was made up of around 720 healthy bone marrow donors. At the time of sampling, all cohort members were nominally healthy, though unrecorded immune exposures were likely present. The donor was CMV seropositive and belonged to the group of about 290 seropositive cohort members. Every donor gave a peripheral blood sample, and the peripheral blood mononuclear cells from that sample were used for TCR beta sequencing. Genomic DNA extraction from the blood cell samples was performed with the Qiagen DNeasy Blood Extraction Kit. This clone was observed a few times. Its antigen remains undetermined. Per-base qualities were not stored, and no clone one base away is much larger. What the research found in general, with its limitations: Immune exposure information for the cohort was limited to CMV serostatus. In a later analysis, HLA-associated TCR beta chains showed more clonal expansion and lower generation probabilities than non-associated chains that were equally common. Some IMGT-functional V segments, including TRBV6-2 and TRBV6-3, could not be told apart with the 87-base-pair reads, so those segments were excluded. In vitro tests confirmed that a few of the cytomegalovirus-associated TCR beta chains recognize cytomegalovirus antigens. An earlier analysis of several hundred of the donors showed that most TCR beta V segments appeared in productive rearrangements either about 90% or about 30% of the time, which broadly matched IMGT annotations. Most CMV-associated TCR beta chains appeared to be HLA-restricted in a later analysis, and the HLA associations seemed to be driven largely by CMV exposure. Presence/absence analyses assumed roughly uniform sequencing depth across donors, an assumption that may not hold. Most TCR sequences were seen in very few donors, while some public TCRs were found in many individuals. Strong co-occurrence of HLA alleles, especially DR and DQ, made assigning TCR associations to individual alleles difficult. A further reported finding was that TCR beta sequences accurately predicted the HLA-A and HLA-B alleles for most subjects in the first cohort. Because counts were too low, about 18 rarely observed V segments, including chromosome 9 orphons, were left out of the earlier analysis of over 550 of the donors. Because HLA typing was missing for some donors at each locus, association tests included only the typed subset. In a later analysis, some 17,000 TCR beta sequences were associated with specific HLA alleles at a false discovery rate of 0.05. In a later analysis, TCR association rates were found to vary across HLA loci, with the most associated TCRs seen for DRB1 alleles and the fewest for HLA-C alleles. In a later genetic analysis, a missense DCLRE1C variant was associated with V-gene and J-gene trimming of TCR beta chains, and the association was replicated in an independent cohort. It was suggested by the authors that the approach could potentially be generalized to other disease states and immunological phenotypes. A cluster of highly shared sequence variants was judged likely to represent a technical artifact of the sequencing pipeline. Compared with the approximately 600-donor mean, donors in an Asian-associated ancestry cluster had fewer N-insertions in productive TCRs, according to a later genetic analysis. Only TCR beta chains were sequenced in this cohort, and the absence of alpha or paired-chain data limited detectable features. In a later analysis, several top co-occurrence clusters were reported to appear linked to parvovirus B19, influenza, CMV and Epstein-Barr virus. The study listed 164 TCR beta chains as associated with cytomegalovirus. Cytomegalovirus status was reported to be diagnosed by the classifier with high specificity and sensitivity in both the original and validation cohorts. Linkage disequilibrium might explain the correlated functional status among segregating V segments, but an unknown experimental factor could not be ruled out.

Trimming takes 3 bases from V and 4 bases from J, and the germline ends sit 10 bases apart. Looking up the germline V gene yields CDR1 SGDLS and CDR2 YYNGEE. Its CDR3 holds 13 amino acids, cysteine through phenylalanine. Only CDR3 DNA remains: 39 bases, in frame from the first base. Libraries were prepared through the immunoSEQ multiplex PCR assay. For the multiplex PCR, a mixture combining 60 forward primers for TCR Vbeta segments and 13 reverse primers for TCR Jbeta segments was used. Amplification of the CDR3 region of rearranged TCR beta genes was performed with a multiplex PCR assay on genomic DNA. Amplified TCR beta libraries were sequenced as 87-base-pair reads on the Illumina HiSeq System. In the authors' own workflow: In a later analysis, tens of millions of unique TCR beta chains were counted across the roughly 610 repertoires, and roughly 11 million of these chains were shared by at least two donors. Raw reads were error-corrected and collapsed into unique sequences by a nearest-neighbor algorithm in which closely related sequences were merged to remove PCR and sequencing errors. To assign V, D and J gene segments, CDR3 sequences were aligned to IMGT reference sequences. For a sequence to be retained, a match of at least six nucleotides to both a V gene segment and a J gene segment was required. Rearrangements were called productive when the CDR3 lacked stop codons and stayed in frame with V and J; all others were non-productive. Following IMGT convention, CDR3 was defined as the stretch from the second conserved V-encoded cysteine to the conserved J-encoded phenylalanine. The earlier analysis of 500 to 650 of the donors excluded any sequence lacking an unambiguous match to a single V gene segment. An earlier analysis of a few hundred of the donors classified V segments as functional when productive rearrangements were above 56.7% and as segregating when the standard deviation between donors was above 5%. A statistical classification framework was built to diagnose cytomegalovirus status from the catalog of TCR beta chain sequences. In a later analysis, TCR nucleotide sequences were compared against IMGT/GENE-DB human TR gene sequences so that V and J genes could be assigned. In a later analysis, CDR3 sequences and most-parsimonious VDJ recombination scenarios were assigned using the TCRdist pipeline. In a later analysis, each TCR beta chain was defined by its CDR3 amino acid sequence together with its V-gene family, and reads lacking a unique V-gene family were excluded. To address suspected cross-contamination and a sequencing artifact, a later analysis removed 592 highly shared, low-generation-probability nucleotide sequences. A later analysis calculated a clonal expansion index for each public chain from normalized within-repertoire ranks of inferred template counts. A later analysis computed generation probabilities with a VDJ recombination model fitted to out-of-frame rearrangements, and checked the results against IGoR. In a later analysis, TCR-TCR, TCR-HLA and TCR-CMV co-occurrence was scored with hypergeometric tests, and a repertoire-size bias correction was applied to TCR pairs. In a later analysis, false discovery rates were estimated by permuting HLA or CMV assignments 20 times. In a later analysis, co-occurring TCRs were grouped with DBSCAN, and TCRdist sequence similarity was added when clustering was performed within HLA-allele-positive subsets. Repertoires with fewer than 30,000 or more than 120,000 public chains were left out of co-occurrence clustering, as were five repertoires with anomalous nucleotide sharing. TCRdb obtained this table from immuneACCESS and retained in-frame rearrangements with V and J assigned. These tables miss some clones; where compared with another copy, unresolved V genes account for less than half of the shortfall, and the remainder is unexplained. V and J calls and clone size come straight from that table; D and trimming were deduced from the DNA. This sample is represented by more than 110,000 clones; about 70% of them were singletons. The ten largest clonotypes hold about 2% of the sample.

The sequencing sample was made of PBMCs. The TCR originated in a woman aged 60-75 years in good health and CMV-seropositive. This chain joins TRBV9 to TRBJ1-2; possibly the D gene is TRBD1, per 6 matching bases. The DNA is TGTGCCAGCAGCGAACAGGGATCCTATGGCTACACCTTC. This yields the protein CASSEQGSYGYTF.